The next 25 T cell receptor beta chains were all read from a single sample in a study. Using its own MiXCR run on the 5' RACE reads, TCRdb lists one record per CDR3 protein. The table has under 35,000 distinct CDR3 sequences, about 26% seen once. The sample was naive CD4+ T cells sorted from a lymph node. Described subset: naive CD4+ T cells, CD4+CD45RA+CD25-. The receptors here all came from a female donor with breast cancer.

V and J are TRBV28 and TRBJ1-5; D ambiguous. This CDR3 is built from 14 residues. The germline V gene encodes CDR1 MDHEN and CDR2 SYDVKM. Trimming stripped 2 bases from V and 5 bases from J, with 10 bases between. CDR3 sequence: CASSLKAAHQPQHF. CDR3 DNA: TGTGCCAGCAGTTTAAAGGCCGCACATCAGCCCCAGCATTTT.

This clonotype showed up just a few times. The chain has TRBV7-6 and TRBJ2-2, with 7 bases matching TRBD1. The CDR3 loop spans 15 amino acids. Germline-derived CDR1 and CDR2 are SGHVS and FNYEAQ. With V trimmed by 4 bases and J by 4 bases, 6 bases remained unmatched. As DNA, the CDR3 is TGTGCCAGCAGCTCGACAGGGTACGGCACCGGGGAGCTGTTTTTT. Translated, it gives CASSSTGYGTGELFF.

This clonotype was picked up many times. The CDR3 spells CATSDLGGDEQFF. The CDR3, as DNA: TGTGCCACCAGTGATTTGGGGGGGGATGAGCAGTTCTTC. This rearrangement joins TRBV24-1 to TRBJ2-1; TRBD2 matches at 7 bases. The trim removed 0 bases at V and 8 bases at J, leaving 0 bases unmatched. This CDR3 comprises 13 residues. CDR1 is KGHDR and CDR2 is SFDVKD in the germline V gene.

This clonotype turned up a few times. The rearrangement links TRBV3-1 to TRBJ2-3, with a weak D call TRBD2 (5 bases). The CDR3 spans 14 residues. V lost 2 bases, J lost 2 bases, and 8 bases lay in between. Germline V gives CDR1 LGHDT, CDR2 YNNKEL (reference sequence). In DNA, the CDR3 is TGTGCCAGCAGCCAATACGGGAACACAGATACGCAGTATTTT. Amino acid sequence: CASSQYGNTDTQYF.

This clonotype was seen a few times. CDR3: CASSFAYNEQFF. DNA for the CDR3: TGCGCCAGCAGCTTCGCCTACAATGAGCAGTTCTTC. This chain links TRBV5-1 with TRBJ2-1; D gene ambiguous. The CDR3 sequence is 12 residues long. Looked up from germline, CDR1 is SGHRS and CDR2 is YFSETQ. V lost 2 bases to trimming and J lost 2 bases, with 2 bases between them.

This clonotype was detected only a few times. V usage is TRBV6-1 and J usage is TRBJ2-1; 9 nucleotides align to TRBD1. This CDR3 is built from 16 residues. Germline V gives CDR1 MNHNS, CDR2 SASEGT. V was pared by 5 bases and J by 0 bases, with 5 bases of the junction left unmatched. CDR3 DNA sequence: TGTGCCAGCAGTACCTCGGACAGGGGCTCCTACAATGAGCAGTTCTTC. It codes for CASSTSDRGSYNEQFF.

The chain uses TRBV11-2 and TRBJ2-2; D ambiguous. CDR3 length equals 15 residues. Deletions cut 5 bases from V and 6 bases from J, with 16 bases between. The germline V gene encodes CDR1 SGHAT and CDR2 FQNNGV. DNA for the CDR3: TGTGCCAGCAGCCCCCTCTCGGGCTACGCCGGGGAGCTGTTTTTT. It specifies CASSPLSGYAGELFF.

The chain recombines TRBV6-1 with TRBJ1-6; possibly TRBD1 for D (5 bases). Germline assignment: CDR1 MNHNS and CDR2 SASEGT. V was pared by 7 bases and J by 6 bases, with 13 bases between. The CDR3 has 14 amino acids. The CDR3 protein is CASNPRQGNSPLHF. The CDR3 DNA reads TGTGCCAGCAATCCGAGGCAGGGTAATTCACCCCTCCACTTT.

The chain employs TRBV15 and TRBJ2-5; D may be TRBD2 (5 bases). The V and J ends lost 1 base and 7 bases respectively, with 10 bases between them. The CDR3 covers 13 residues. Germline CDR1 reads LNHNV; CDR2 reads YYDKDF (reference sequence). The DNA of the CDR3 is TGTGCCACCAGCAGAGTCCCCGGAGGGACCCAGTACTTC. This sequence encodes CATSRVPGGTQYF.

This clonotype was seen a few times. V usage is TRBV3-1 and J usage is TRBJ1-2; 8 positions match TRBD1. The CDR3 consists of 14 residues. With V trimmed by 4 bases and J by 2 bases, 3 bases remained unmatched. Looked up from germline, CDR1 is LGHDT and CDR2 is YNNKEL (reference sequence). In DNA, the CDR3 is TGTGCCAGCAGCCGGGACAGGACCAACTATGGCTACACCTTC. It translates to CASSRDRTNYGYTF.

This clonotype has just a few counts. DNA of the CDR3: TGTGCCAGCAGCTCTACAGACGGGGGCTACACCTTC. Translation gives CASSSTDGGYTF. This chain connects TRBV7-9 to TRBJ1-2; D is unclear. V dropped 4 bases and J dropped 8 bases, with 11 bases sitting between them. The CDR3 covers 12 residues. The V gene's germline CDR1 is SEHNR and CDR2 FQNEAQ (reference sequence).

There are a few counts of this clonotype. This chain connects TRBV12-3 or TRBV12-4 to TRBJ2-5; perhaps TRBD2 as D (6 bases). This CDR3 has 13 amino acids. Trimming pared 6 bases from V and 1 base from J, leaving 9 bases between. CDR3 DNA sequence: TGTGCCAGCAGGGCGGGACTCCAAGAGACCCAGTACTTC. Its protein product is CASRAGLQETQYF.

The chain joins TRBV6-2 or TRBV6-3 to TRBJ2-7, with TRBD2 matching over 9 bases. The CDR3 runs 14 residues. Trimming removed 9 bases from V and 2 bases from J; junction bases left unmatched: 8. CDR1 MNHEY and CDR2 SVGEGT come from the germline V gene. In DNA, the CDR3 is TGTGCCAGTCGTGCTGTAGCGGGAGCCTACGAGCAGTACGTC. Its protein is CASRAVAGAYEQYV.

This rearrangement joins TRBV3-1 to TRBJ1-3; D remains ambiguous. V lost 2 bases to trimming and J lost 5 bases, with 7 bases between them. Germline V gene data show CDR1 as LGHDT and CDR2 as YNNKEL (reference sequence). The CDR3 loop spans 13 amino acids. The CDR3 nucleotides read TGTGCCAGCAGCCAACAAGAGAGAAACACCATATATTTT. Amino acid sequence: CASSQQERNTIYF.

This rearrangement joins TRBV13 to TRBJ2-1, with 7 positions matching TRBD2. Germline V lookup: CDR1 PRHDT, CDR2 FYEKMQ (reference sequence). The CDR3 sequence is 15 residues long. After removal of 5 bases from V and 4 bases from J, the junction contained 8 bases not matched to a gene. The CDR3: CASSPRVAGYNEQFF. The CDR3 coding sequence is TGTGCCAGCAGCCCGCGGGTAGCGGGTTACAATGAGCAGTTCTTC.

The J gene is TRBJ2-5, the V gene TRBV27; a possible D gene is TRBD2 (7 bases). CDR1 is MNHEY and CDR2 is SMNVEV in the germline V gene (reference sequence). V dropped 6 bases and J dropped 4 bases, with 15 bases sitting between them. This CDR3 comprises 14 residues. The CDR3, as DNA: TGTGCCAGCAGCCCGTGGGGGGGCGGAGAGACCCAGTACTTC. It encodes CASSPWGGGETQYF.

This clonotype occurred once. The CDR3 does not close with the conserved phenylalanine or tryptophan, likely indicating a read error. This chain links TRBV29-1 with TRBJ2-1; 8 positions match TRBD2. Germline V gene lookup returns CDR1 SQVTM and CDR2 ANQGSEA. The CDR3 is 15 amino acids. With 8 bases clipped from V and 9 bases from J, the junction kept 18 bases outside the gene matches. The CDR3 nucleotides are TGCAGCTTCGTCCCGGGAGGGCCGATAAGTTCTGAGCAGTTCCTC. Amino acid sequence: CSFVPGGPISSEQFL.

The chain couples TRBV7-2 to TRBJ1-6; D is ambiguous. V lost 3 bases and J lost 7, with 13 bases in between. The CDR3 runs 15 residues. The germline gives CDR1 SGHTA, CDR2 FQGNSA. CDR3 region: CASSFTSDGNSPLHF. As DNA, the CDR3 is TGTGCCAGCAGCTTCACTTCAGACGGGAATTCACCCCTCCACTTT.

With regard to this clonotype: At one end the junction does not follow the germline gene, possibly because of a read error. The CDR3 DNA is TGTGCCGGCAGCCAAGACTCTAGCGGCACAGATACGCAGTATTTT. It is translated as CAGSQDSSGTDTQYF. The gene calls are TRBV4-2 and TRBJ2-3; possible D gene TRBD2, 6 bases. The germline gives CDR1 LGHNA, CDR2 YNFKEQ. This CDR3 spans 15 amino acids.

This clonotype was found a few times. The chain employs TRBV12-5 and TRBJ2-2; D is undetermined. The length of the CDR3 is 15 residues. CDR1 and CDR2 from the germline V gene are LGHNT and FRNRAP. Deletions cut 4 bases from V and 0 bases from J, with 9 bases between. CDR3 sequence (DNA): TGTGCTAGTGGTTATGGCCTCCCGAACACCGGGGAGCTGTTTTTT. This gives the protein CASGYGLPNTGELFF.

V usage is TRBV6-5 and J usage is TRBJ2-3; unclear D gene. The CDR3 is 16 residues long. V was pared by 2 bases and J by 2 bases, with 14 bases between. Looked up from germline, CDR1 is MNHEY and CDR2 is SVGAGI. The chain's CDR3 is CASSYGLRSDTDTQYF. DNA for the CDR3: TGTGCCAGCAGTTACGGGCTCCGGTCCGACACAGATACGCAGTATTTT.

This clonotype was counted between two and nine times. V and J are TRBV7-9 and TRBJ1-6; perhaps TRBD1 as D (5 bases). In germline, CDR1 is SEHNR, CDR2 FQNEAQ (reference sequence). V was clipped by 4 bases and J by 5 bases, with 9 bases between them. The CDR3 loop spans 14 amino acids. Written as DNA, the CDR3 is TGTGCCAGCAGCTATGGGGCGGATAATTCACCCCTCCACTTT. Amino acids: CASSYGADNSPLHF. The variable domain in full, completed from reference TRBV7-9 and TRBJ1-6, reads DTGVSQNPRHKITKRGQNVTFRCDPISEHNRLYWYRQTLGQGPEFLTYFQNEAQLEKSRLLSDRFSAERPKGSFSTLEIQRTEQGDSAMYLCASSYGADNSPLHFGNGTRLTVT.

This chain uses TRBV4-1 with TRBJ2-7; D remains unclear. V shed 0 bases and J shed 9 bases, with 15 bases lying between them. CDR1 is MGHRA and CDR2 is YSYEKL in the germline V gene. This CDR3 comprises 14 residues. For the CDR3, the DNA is TGCGCCAGCAGCCAAGAGGGTCCAGTAGCTCGGCAGTACTTC. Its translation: CASSQEGPVARQYF.

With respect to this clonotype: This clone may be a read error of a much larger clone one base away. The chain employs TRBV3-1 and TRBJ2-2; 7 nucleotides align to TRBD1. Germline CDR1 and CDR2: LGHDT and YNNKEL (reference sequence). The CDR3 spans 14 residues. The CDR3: CTSSQGTDTGELFF. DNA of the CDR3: TGTACCAGCAGCCAAGGGACAGACACCGGGGAGCTGTTTTTT.

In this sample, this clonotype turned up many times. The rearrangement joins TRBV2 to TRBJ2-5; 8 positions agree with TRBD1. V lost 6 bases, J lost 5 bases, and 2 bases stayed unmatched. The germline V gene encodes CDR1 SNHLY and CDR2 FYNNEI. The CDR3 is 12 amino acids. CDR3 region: CASRDRVETQYF. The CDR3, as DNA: TGTGCCAGCAGGGACAGGGTCGAGACCCAGTACTTC.